The source of this TCR beta chain is a study of cytomegalovirus exposure and HLA in healthy donors. General study results and limits: Reports indicated that the classifier achieved high specificity and sensitivity in diagnosing cytomegalovirus status. The productive fraction for most TCR beta V segments was about 87% or about 30% in an earlier analysis.

Trimming took 2 bases from V and 0 from J; bases not matched to a gene: 12. The CDR3 is 19 residues long. Germline CDR1 reads MDHEN; CDR2 reads SYDVKM. For this clone: Its specificity is unknown.

PCR amplification relied on 60 Vbeta primers (plus 13 Jbeta primers). Only in-frame clones appear in the TCRdb table, and some are missing; sequencing was by immunoSEQ multiplex PCR. The data contain some 190,000 clones, 85% of them seen just once; the ten biggest clones take up 1%. The receptor was derived from a boy younger than 10 in good health and CMV-seronegative. Sequenced: PBMCs. The rearrangement uses TRBV28 and TRBJ2-1, with TRBD2 identical over 8 bases. The DNA for the CDR3 is TGTGCCAGCAGTTTACGTCGGGGGGCTAGCGGGTACTCCTACAATGAGCAGTTCTTC. It encodes CASSLRRGASGYSYNEQFF.